This T cell receptor (beta chain) was identified during a study of blood T cell repertoires in COVID-19. The method was immunoSEQ multiplex PCR; TCRdb's version includes in-frame clones alone and lacks a portion of them. The sample includes 55,000 or so clones, approximately 79% of them seen just once. Trimming at V came to 4 bases and at J to 4 bases, leaving 6 bases not matched to a gene. Germline V gives CDR1 SGHKS, CDR2 YYEKEE (reference sequence). There are 14 residues in the CDR3. This receptor was taken from a man aged 60 to 75 with acute or convalescent COVID-19. V gene TRBV5-5 combines with J gene TRBJ2-5; TRBD1 agrees at 8 bases. Sequencing was carried out using peripheral blood. CDR3 DNA sequence: TGTGCCAGCAGCCTAACAGGGGGAGGAGAGACCCAGTACTTC. This sequence encodes CASSLTGGGETQYF.